The clone carrying this T cell receptor (beta chain) was recorded a few times. Compared with germline, one end of the junction differs, possibly owing to a read error. There are 12 residues in the CDR3. The V gene's germline CDR1 is MNHEY and CDR2 SVGEGT. This entry comes from a study of T cells in Graves' hyperthyroidism and ophthalmopathy. Across the study: At the time of initial diagnosis and before any treatment, peripheral blood was collected.

Patients were excluded for uncontrolled infection, other autoimmune disease, pregnancy or lactation. TCR beta CDR3 sequences were amplified from RNA transcripts. TCR CDR3 regions were first amplified by RT-PCR with HTBI primers. TCRdb reanalysed the multiplex PCR reads using MiXCR and keeps one entry per CDR3 protein. This table holds around 350,000 distinct CDR3 sequences, approximately 20% found once. The receptor's source is a woman aged 18-29 years with Graves' hyperthyroidism. This chain joins TRBV6-2 or TRBV6-3 and TRBJ2-7; D remains ambiguous. Sequences were obtained from blood. CDR3 amino acids: CTSGSTSYEQYF. The CDR3 DNA reads as TGTACCAGTGGGTCGACTTCCTACGAGCAGTACTTC.